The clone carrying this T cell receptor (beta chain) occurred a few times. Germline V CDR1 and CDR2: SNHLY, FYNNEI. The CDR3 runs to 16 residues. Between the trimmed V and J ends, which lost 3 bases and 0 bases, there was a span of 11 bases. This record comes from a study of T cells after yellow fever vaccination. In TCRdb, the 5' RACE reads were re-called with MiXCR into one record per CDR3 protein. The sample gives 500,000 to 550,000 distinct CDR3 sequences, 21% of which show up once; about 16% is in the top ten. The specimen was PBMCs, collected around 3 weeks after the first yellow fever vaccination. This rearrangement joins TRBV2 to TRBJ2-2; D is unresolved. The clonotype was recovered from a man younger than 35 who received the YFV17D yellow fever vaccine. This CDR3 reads CASSEGRFANTGELFF. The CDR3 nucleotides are TGTGCCAGCAGTGAGGGAAGGTTCGCGAACACCGGGGAGCTGTTTTTT.